Listed below are T cell receptor beta chains from one sample, sequenced in a study of identical twins. TCRdb reprocessed the 5' RACE reads via MiXCR and lists one record per CDR3 protein. The data hold 1.5 million to 2 million distinct CDR3 sequences, with about 30% observed a single time. The specimen sequenced was cord blood. The receptor set was obtained from a newborn girl in good health. Both conserved end residues are part of each CDR3. D genes are given only for firm matches. Only part of the rows carry a size: once, few, many, or a class if the clone is expanded.

J gene,clone size,V gene,D gene,CDR3 DNA,CDR3 protein
TRBJ2-7,few,TRBV28,TRBD2,TGTGCCAGCACTACAGCGGGAGTGGGGTACAATGAGCAGTACTTC,CASTTAGVGYNEQYF
TRBJ1-5,.,TRBV4-2,TRBD1,TGTGCCAGCAGCCAAGTGGTGTCAGGGGGGAATCAGCCCCAGCATTTT,CASSQVVSGGNQPQHF
TRBJ1-6,few,TRBV15,.,TGTGCCACCAGCAGAGATCCGGGGGCGCGTAATTCACCCCTCCACTTT,CATSRDPGARNSPLHF
TRBJ2-5,.,TRBV9,TRBD2,TGTGCCAGCAGCGTAGCCCAGCGGGGGGGCAAGGAGACCCAGTACTTC,CASSVAQRGGKETQYF
TRBJ1-5,few,TRBV6-5,.,TGTGCCAGCAGTTACTCTCGGGACACCCAAAGGGGCAATCAGCCCCAGCATTTT,CASSYSRDTQRGNQPQHF
TRBJ2-1,.,TRBV20-1,.,TGCAGTGCTAATTTGCAGCAAGAGACCCAGTTCTTC,CSANLQQETQFF
TRBJ2-1,.,TRBV24-1,.,TGTGCCACCAGCGATGGGGGTCCTTACAATGAGCAGTTCTTC,CATSDGGPYNEQFF
TRBJ2-3,.,TRBV5-1,.,TGCGCCAGCAGCTTTGGTTATACACATACGCAGTATTTT,CASSFGYTHTQYF
TRBJ1-4,once,TRBV25-1,.,TGTGCCAGCAGTGACAGGTTTTTTGAAAAACTGTTTTTT,CASSDRFFEKLFF
TRBJ1-1,few,TRBV7-2,TRBD1,TGTGCCAGCAGCTCGCAACTCCTGACAGGGCCCTATGAAGCTTTCTTT,CASSSQLLTGPYEAFF
TRBJ2-5,.,TRBV20-1,.,TGCAGTGCTAGCGGGACACCTCTCCAAGAGACCCAGTACTTC,CSASGTPLQETQYF
TRBJ2-7,.,TRBV24-1,.,TGTGCCACCAGTGATCCAGGGACGAACGAGCAGTACTTC,CATSDPGTNEQYF
TRBJ2-1,.,TRBV5-4,.,TGTGCCAGCAAACGGACATCCTACAATGAGCAGTTCTTC,CASKRTSYNEQFF
TRBJ2-5,.,TRBV7-9,TRBD1,TGTGCCAGCAACTTAGTAGGGACAGAGCTCCAAGAGACCCAGTACTTC,CASNLVGTELQETQYF
TRBJ2-4,few,TRBV6-2/TRBV6-3,.,TGTGCCAGCAGTTTGTTGGGGATCGATGAGCAGTACTTC,CASSLLGIDEQYF
TRBJ2-5,few,TRBV20-1,.,TGCAGTGCCGACCGGGGACATATCCAAGAGACCCAGTACTTC,CSADRGHIQETQYF
TRBJ2-1,few,TRBV6-5,TRBD1,TGTGCCAGCAGGGATGTGGACAGGGCTGTCAATGAGCAGTTCTTC,CASRDVDRAVNEQFF
TRBJ2-5,few,TRBV20-1,.,TGCAGTGCTAGGACCCCGGGGGCGAGAGAGACCCAGTACTTC,CSARTPGARETQYF
TRBJ2-2,.,TRBV13,.,TGTGCCAGCCGGGTGGCCGGGGAGCTGTTTTTT,CASRVAGELFF
TRBJ2-7,few,TRBV27,.,TGTGCCAGCAGTCCCCACGGCCCCCTTTCCTACGAGCAGTACTTC,CASSPHGPLSYEQYF
TRBJ2-6,.,TRBV5-1,.,TGCGCCAGCAGCCTACAGGACTCTGAGGCCAACGTCCTGACTTTC,CASSLQDSEANVLTF
TRBJ2-5,few,TRBV27,.,TGTGCCAGCAGTTTATCGCGCTCTCCCGGGACAATACTGAAAGAGACCCAGTACTTC,CASSLSRSPGTILKETQYF
TRBJ2-5,.,TRBV4-1,.,TGCGCCAGCAGCCAAGATCTTTCTGGGAGCGCCAAGTACTTC,CASSQDLSGSAKYF
TRBJ1-1,.,TRBV10-3,.,TGTGCCATCAGCTCCGGGCCCCGCACGGGGGGCACTGAAGCTTTCTTT,CAISSGPRTGGTEAFF
TRBJ1-4,few,TRBV29-1,TRBD1,TGCAGCGTGGGGGACAGAGGGGAAAAACTGTTTTTT,CSVGDRGEKLFF
TRBJ2-7,.,TRBV5-1,TRBD2,TGCGCCAGCAGCTTGGAGCCGGGACTAGCGAGCTACGAGCAGTACTTC,CASSLEPGLASYEQYF
TRBJ2-1,.,TRBV20-1,TRBD2,TGCAGTGCTAGCGACCGACTAGCGGGTATTAATGAGCAGATCTTC,CSASDRLAGINEQIF
TRBJ2-7,once,TRBV6-2/TRBV6-3,TRBD2,TGTGCCAGCACCGGAAGCGGGAGAATTAACGAGCAGTACTTC,CASTGSGRINEQYF
TRBJ1-2,.,TRBV10-3,.,TGTGCCATCAGGAGCCAGGGTCCTGACTATGGCTACACCTTC,CAIRSQGPDYGYTF
TRBJ1-5,.,TRBV6-2/TRBV6-3,.,TGTGCCAGCAGTAAAGGGGCAAGTCAGCCCCAGCATTTT,CASSKGASQPQHF
TRBJ2-3,few,TRBV6-5,TRBD2,TGTGCCAGCAGTTACTCGTTACTAGCGGGAGGGCCAAGCACAGATACGCAGTATTTT,CASSYSLLAGGPSTDTQYF
TRBJ1-1,.,TRBV20-1,.,TGCAGTGCTACCGGGACCGCGAACACTGAAGCTTTCTTT,CSATGTANTEAFF
TRBJ1-1,.,TRBV4-1,TRBD1,TGCGCCAGCAGCCAACCGGGACAGGGGGACACTGAAGCTTTCTTT,CASSQPGQGDTEAFF
TRBJ2-3,.,TRBV5-1,TRBD2,TGCGCCAGCAGCTTGGGACGGGAGGGCCACGATACGCAGTATTTT,CASSLGREGHDTQYF
TRBJ2-7,.,TRBV6-2/TRBV6-3,.,TGTGCCAGCAGTTACCCGACCACAGGCCCCTACGAGCAGTACTTC,CASSYPTTGPYEQYF
TRBJ2-6,.,TRBV18,TRBD1,TGTGCCAGCTCACCACTTCCGACGACAGGGGGCGCCCACTCTGGGGCCAACGTCCTGACTTTC,CASSPLPTTGGAHSGANVLTF
TRBJ2-5,.,TRBV11-3,.,TGTGCCAGCAGCCCAGGGGCTTCCTACAATGAGCAGTACTTC,CASSPGASYNEQYF
TRBJ1-2,.,TRBV5-1,.,TGCGCCAGCAGCTTGGATTTTGACTACACCTTC,CASSLDFDYTF
TRBJ1-2,few,TRBV6-1,.,TGTGCCAGCAGTGATCGGGGACAAAACTATGGCTACACCTTC,CASSDRGQNYGYTF
TRBJ1-2,.,TRBV6-1,.,TGTGCCAGCAGGGACCCAGGGCTGGGCTACACCTTC,CASRDPGLGYTF
TRBJ2-2,few,TRBV5-1,.,TGCGCCAGCAGCTTGGTACCAGGGACCGGGGAGCTGTTTTTT,CASSLVPGTGELFF
TRBJ2-1,.,TRBV20-1,.,TGCAGTGCTCCCGAGCCGGCACTAGTAAGTTGGGAGCAGTTCTTC,CSAPEPALVSWEQFF
TRBJ1-2,.,TRBV4-2,.,TGTGCCAGCAGCCCACTGGGGCCGAGCTATGGCTACACCTTC,CASSPLGPSYGYTF
TRBJ2-4,few,TRBV13,TRBD2,TGTGCCAGCAACCAACCGGGACTAACCATAGCCAAAAACATTCAGTACTTC,CASNQPGLTIAKNIQYF
TRBJ2-7,.,TRBV4-2,.,TGTGCCAGCAGCCAAGATAACAGTTTCTCCTACGAGCAGTACTTC,CASSQDNSFSYEQYF
TRBJ1-1,.,TRBV28,.,TGTGCCAGCAGTTTATTTAGGTTGAGGGCAGGGGAAGGCACTGAAGCTTTCTTT,CASSLFRLRAGEGTEAFF
TRBJ2-3,.,TRBV18,TRBD2,TGTGCCAGCTCACTAGGCCCTAGCGGGAGGAGCACAGATACGCAGTATTTT,CASSLGPSGRSTDTQYF
TRBJ2-2,few,TRBV12-3/TRBV12-4,.,TGTGCCAGCAGTCCCCTTGGTTACACCGGGGAGCTGTTTTTT,CASSPLGYTGELFF
TRBJ2-1,few,TRBV20-1,.,TGCAGTGCTAGAAAGTACAATGAGCAGTTCTTC,CSARKYNEQFF
TRBJ1-2,once,TRBV7-2,TRBD1,TGTGCCAGCAGCTTACCACGGACAGGGGGTGTTGGCTACACCTTC,CASSLPRTGGVGYTF
TRBJ2-1,.,TRBV5-8,.,TGTGCCAGCAGAATCAGGGAGCAGTTCTTC,CASRIREQFF
TRBJ2-4,.,TRBV3-1,TRBD1,TGTGCCAGCAGCTACAGGACAGGGGAAAACATTCAGTACTTC,CASSYRTGENIQYF
TRBJ1-1,few,TRBV29-1,TRBD1,TGCAGCGTTGACAGGGGGCTGAGGAACACTGAAGCTTTCTTT,CSVDRGLRNTEAFF
TRBJ2-7,.,TRBV4-2,TRBD2,TGTGCCAGCAGCGACCCCCTAGCGGGGGCGTACAATGAGCAGTACTTC,CASSDPLAGAYNEQYF
TRBJ1-2,.,TRBV12-5,.,TGTGCTAGTGGTTCCTTCCTGACAGGCCCGTATGGCTACACCTTC,CASGSFLTGPYGYTF
TRBJ1-5,.,TRBV7-9,.,TGTGCCAGCAGCCCGTCAGGCTCGAGCAATCAGCCCCAGCATTTT,CASSPSGSSNQPQHF
TRBJ1-1,few,TRBV28,.,TGTGCCAGCAGTTATCGGCAGACTGAAGCTTTCTTT,CASSYRQTEAFF
TRBJ1-4,.,TRBV20-1,.,TGCAGTGCTAGAGTTAAAGGGGGGAGAGAAAAACTGTTTTTT,CSARVKGGREKLFF
TRBJ1-2,.,TRBV7-9,.,TGTGCCAGCAGCACGCGACAGGCGGGGGACTATGGCTACACCTTC,CASSTRQAGDYGYTF